Detailed here is one T cell receptor beta chain. There is no known antigen for this receptor. Base qualities are not at hand, and no much larger clone is one base apart. The donors were 40 or so Caucasian individuals from Russia, aged roughly 6 to 100 years, who were systemically healthy. Approximately 9 milliliters of peripheral blood were collected from each donor into EDTA-treated Vacutainer tubes. Ficoll-Paque density-gradient centrifugation was used to isolate PBMCs, with at least 6 million obtained per sample. Total RNA was extracted from PBMCs with Trizol reagent, with at least 6 micrograms obtained per sample. The percentages of naive CD45RAhigh/CD27high T cells were determined by flow cytometry on a PBMC aliquot from every donor. These data belong to a study of blood T cells in healthy people across ages (dated by TCRdb to the mid-2010s). With regard to the full study: In model experiments, template switching captured about one uniquely barcoded TCR beta cDNA molecule for every two T cells. The study analyzed two additional independent replicas of 1 million unique cDNA reads from the same blood draw for two donors, one aged 18 to 30 and one aged 80 or older. To avoid experimental bias, donors of different ages were randomly spread across the sequencing lanes. Four age groups were formed from the donors: young (average 16 years), middle-aged (less than 40), aged (about 68) and long-lived (less than 85). Age-related changes in TCR beta repertoire diversity were measured in the study by deep sequencing normalized with unique cDNA molecular identifiers.

There are 16 amino acids in the CDR3, from cysteine to phenylalanine inclusive. Only CDR3 DNA remains: 48 bases, in frame from the first base. V ends up 4 bases short and J 7 bases short, with an unmatched junction base count of 13. The germline V gene (reference sequence) yields LGHDT for CDR1 and YNNKEL for CDR2. Overall study results and their limits: Compared with the aged group, more naive CD4+ T cells, fewer expanded clones and increased TCR diversity were shown by the long-lived group, suggesting age selection. A strong correlation was found between observed TCR beta diversity and the percentage of naive T cells measured by flow cytometry. Estimates of total diversity based on one million sequenced T cells were regarded as lower bounds and as underestimates. Observed TCR beta diversity per million T cells fell roughly linearly with age, and a significant reduction was already apparent by age approximately 40. Conclusive comparison of naive and antigen-experienced compartments was prevented by the profiling of bulk unsorted PBMCs. The CMV infection status of donors was not known, potentially confounding age-related changes in expanded clonotypes.

Library generation was performed with 5' RACE. The listed sequencing device is Illumina HiSeq 2500. A second PCR of 7 to 11 cycles was performed with a sample-barcoded 5' primer and a J-beta primer mix. A unique molecular identifier was introduced onto each TCR beta cDNA molecule by a template-switch 5' adaptor carrying 12 random nucleotides. At least 3 million CDR3-containing paired-end reads were obtained from each sample. The Mint cDNA synthesis kit, primed by a TRBC-specific oligonucleotide, was used to synthesize first-strand cDNA from all RNA. All cDNA was treated with uracil-DNA glycosylase and then went through a first 18-cycle PCR with the universal primers M1SS and BC2_uni_R. Under the source paper's analysis protocol: Normalization of each sample was performed by random selection of 1 million high-quality reads, each carrying a distinct molecular identifier. Instead of being binned into consensus sequences, reads that shared molecular identifiers were thrown out. CDR3 identification, clonotype clustering and error correction used MiTCR with a Q25 quality threshold and the strictest error-elimination algorithm. Lower-bound total TCR beta diversity was estimated with a nonparametric unseen species model using Euler transformation. Using fastp trimming at Q25 and MiXCR clonotype assembly, TCRdb reanalyzed the public sequencing data and kept in-frame beta chains. Each record represents a unique CDR3 protein, reported with the most common genes and DNA among its rows. In this record, the V and J calls reflect TCRdb's handling and not the investigators' own analysis. For this sample the table gives about 1.4 million distinct CDR3 sequences, of which around 55% were detected only once. The top ten clones comprise more than 6% of the sample.

This clonotype was sampled from a young man in good health. Material for sequencing was blood. The chain uses TRBV3-1 and TRBJ2-1; 7 bases in the middle match TRBD2. The DNA sequence is given as TGTGCCAGCAGCCCCCGTTCAAGCGGGGTAGAGAATGAGCAGTTCTTC. This translates into CASSPRSSGVENEQFF.